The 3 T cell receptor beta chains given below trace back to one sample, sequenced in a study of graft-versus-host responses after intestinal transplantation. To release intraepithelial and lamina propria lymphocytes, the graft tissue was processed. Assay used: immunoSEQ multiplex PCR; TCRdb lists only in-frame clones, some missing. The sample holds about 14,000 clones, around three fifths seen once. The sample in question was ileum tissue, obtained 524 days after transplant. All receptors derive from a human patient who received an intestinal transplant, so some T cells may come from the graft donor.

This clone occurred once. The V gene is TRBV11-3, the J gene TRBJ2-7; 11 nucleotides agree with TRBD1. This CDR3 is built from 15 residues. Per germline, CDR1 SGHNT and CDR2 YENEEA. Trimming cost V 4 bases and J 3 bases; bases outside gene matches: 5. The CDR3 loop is CASSSRTGGLYEQYF. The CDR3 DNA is TGTGCCAGCAGCTCCAGGACAGGGGGCCTCTACGAGCAGTACTTC.

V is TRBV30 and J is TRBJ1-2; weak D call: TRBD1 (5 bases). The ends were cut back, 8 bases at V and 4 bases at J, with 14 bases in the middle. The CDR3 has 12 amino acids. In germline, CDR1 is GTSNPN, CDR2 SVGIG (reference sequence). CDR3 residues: CARNQGTYGYTF. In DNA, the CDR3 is TGTGCCCGCAACCAGGGCACCTATGGCTACACCTTC.

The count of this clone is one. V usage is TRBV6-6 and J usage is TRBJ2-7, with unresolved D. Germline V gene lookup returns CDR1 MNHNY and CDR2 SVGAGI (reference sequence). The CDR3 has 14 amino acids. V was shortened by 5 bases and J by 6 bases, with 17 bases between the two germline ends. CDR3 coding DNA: TGTGCCAGCAGTCTATTGACTGACCCTCGCGAGCAGTACTTC. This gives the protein CASSLLTDPREQYF.